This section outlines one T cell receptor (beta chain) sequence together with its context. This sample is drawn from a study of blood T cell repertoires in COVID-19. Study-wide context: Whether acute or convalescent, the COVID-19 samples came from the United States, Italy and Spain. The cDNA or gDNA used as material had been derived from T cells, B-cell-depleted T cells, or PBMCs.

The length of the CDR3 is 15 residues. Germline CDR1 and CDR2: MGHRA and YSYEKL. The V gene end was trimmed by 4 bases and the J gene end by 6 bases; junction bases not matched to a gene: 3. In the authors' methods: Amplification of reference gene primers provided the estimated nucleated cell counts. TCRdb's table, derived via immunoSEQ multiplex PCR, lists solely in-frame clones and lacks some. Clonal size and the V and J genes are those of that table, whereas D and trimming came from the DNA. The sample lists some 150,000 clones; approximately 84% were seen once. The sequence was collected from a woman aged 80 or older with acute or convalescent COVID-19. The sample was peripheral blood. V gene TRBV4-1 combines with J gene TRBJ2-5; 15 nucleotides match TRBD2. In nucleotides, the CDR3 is TGCGCCAGCAGCCCGGGGACTAGCGGGGGGCAGACCCAGTACTTC. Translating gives CASSPGTSGGQTQYF.